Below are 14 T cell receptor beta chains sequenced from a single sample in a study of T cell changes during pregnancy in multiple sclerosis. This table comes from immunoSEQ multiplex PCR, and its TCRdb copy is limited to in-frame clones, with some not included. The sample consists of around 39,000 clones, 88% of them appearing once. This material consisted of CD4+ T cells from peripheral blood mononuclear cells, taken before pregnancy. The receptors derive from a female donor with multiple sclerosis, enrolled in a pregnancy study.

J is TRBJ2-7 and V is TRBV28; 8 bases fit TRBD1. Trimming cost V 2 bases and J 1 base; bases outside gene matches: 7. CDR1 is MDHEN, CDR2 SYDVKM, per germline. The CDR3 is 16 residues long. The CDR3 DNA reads TGTGCCAGCAGTTTAGGTGCCACAGGGGGTTCCTACGAGCAGTACTTC. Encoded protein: CASSLGATGGSYEQYF.

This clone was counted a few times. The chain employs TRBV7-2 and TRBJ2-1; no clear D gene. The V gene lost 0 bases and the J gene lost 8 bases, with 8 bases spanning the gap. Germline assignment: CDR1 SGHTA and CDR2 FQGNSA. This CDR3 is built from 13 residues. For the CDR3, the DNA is TGTGCCAGCAGCTTAGCCAGGTTAGATGAGCAGTTCTTC. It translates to CASSLARLDEQFF.

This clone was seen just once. The CDR3, as DNA: TGTGCCTGGAGTGTTCTTAGCGGGAGTCTGAATGAGCAGTTCTTC. Translation: CAWSVLSGSLNEQFF. The rearrangement joins TRBV30 to TRBJ2-1; 9 bases line up with TRBD2. The germline V gene encodes CDR1 GTSNPN and CDR2 SVGIG (reference sequence). This CDR3 spans 15 amino acids. J gave up 7 bases and V 0 bases, and 7 bases lay outside the gene matches. Full variable domain (missing parts from reference TRBV30 and TRBJ2-1): SQTIHQWPATLVQPVGSPLSLECTVEGTSNPNLYWYRQAAGRGLQLLFYSVGIGQISSEVPQNLSASRPQDRQFILSSKKLLLSDSGFYLCAWSVLSGSLNEQFFGPGTRLTVL.

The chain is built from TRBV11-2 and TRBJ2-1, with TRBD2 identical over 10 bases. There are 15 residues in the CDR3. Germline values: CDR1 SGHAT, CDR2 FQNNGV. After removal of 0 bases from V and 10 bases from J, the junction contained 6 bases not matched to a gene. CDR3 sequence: CASSLEASGSLEQFF. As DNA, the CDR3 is TGTGCCAGCAGCTTAGAAGCTAGCGGGAGCCTCGAGCAGTTCTTC. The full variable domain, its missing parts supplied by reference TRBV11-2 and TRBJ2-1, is EAGVAQSPRYKIIEKRQSVAFWCNPISGHATLYWYQQILGQGPKLLIQFQNNGVVDDSQLPKDRFSAERLKGVDSTLKIQPAKLEDSAVYLCASSLEASGSLEQFFGPGTRLTVL.

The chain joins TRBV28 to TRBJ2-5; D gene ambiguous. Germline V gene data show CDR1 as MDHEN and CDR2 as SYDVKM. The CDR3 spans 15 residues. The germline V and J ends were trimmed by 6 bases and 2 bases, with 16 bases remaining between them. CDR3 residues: CASSLRLPSQETQYF. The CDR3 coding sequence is TGTGCCAGCAGCTTGAGACTCCCGTCACAAGAGACCCAGTACTTC.

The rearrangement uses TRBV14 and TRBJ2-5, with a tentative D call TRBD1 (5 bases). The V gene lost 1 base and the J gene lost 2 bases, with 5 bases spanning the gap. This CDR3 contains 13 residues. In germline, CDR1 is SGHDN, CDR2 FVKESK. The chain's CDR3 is CASSQAGQETQYF. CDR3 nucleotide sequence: TGTGCCAGCAGCCAAGCAGGGCAAGAGACCCAGTACTTC.

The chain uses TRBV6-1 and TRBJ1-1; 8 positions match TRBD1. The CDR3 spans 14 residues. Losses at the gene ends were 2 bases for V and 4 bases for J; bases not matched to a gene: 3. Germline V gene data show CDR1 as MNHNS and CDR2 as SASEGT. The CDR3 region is CASSEPGGGTEAFF. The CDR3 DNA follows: TGTGCCAGCAGTGAACCAGGGGGCGGCACTGAAGCTTTCTTT.

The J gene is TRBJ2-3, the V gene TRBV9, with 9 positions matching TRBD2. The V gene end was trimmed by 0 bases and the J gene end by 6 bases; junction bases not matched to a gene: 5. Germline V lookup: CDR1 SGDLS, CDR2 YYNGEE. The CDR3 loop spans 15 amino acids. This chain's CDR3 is CASSVDGGRVDTQYF. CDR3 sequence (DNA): TGTGCCAGCAGCGTAGATGGCGGGAGGGTTGATACGCAGTATTTT.

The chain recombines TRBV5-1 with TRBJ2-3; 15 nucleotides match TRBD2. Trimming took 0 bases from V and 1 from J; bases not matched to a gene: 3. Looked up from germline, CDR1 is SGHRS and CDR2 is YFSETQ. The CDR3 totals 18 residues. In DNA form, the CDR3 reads TGCGCCAGCAGCTTGGGTTGGACTAGCGGGAGGGGCACAGATACGCAGTATTTT. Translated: CASSLGWTSGRGTDTQYF.

CDR3 region: CASSPREGVTYGYTF. In DNA, the CDR3 is TGCGCCAGCAGCCCCCGGGAGGGGGTAACCTATGGCTACACCTTC. J is TRBJ1-2 and V is TRBV4-1; possible D gene TRBD1, 6 bases. This CDR3 has 15 residues. Trimming removed 4 bases from V and 4 bases from J, with 16 bases in between. Germline lookup yields CDR1 MGHRA and CDR2 YSYEKL.

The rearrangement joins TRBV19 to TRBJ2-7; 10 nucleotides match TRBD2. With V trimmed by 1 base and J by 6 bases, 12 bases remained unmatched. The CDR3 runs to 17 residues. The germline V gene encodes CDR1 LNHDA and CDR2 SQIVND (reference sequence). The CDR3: CASSIASSGSEAREQYF. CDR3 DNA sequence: TGTGCCAGTAGTATAGCGTCTAGCGGGAGCGAGGCGCGCGAGCAGTACTTC.

CDR3 nucleotide sequence: TGCGCCAGCAGAACAGGGAGTTCCCAAGAGACCCAGTACTTC. As protein: CASRTGSSQETQYF. The chain employs TRBV5-1 and TRBJ2-5, with D possibly being TRBD1 (6 bases). V was trimmed by 5 bases and J by 1 base, leaving 12 bases between them. The CDR3 covers 14 residues. In germline, CDR1 is SGHRS, CDR2 YFSETQ.

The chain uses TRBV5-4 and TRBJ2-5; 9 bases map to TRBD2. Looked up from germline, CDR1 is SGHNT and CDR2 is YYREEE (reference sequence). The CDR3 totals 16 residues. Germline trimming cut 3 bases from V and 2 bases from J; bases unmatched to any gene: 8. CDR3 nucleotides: TGTGCCAGCAGCTCTAGGACTAGCGCGACTCAAGAGACCCAGTACTTC. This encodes CASSSRTSATQETQYF.

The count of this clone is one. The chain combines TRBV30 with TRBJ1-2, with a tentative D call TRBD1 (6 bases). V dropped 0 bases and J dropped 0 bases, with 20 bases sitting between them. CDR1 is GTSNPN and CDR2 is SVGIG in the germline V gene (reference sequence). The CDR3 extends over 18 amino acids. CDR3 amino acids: CAWSVIAPGTTANYGYTF. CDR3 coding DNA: TGTGCCTGGAGTGTAATCGCCCCCGGGACAACGGCTAACTATGGCTACACCTTC.